This TCR beta chain was captured in a study of cytomegalovirus exposure and HLA in healthy donors (dated by TCRdb to about 2017). Background for the entire study: In an earlier analysis of some 610 of the donors, approximately 260 Gb of sequence data and about 110 million unique TCR beta sequences from 150 million to 200 million T cells were reported. About 280 gigabases of sequencing data and around 80 million unique TCR sequences made up an early release that covered approximately 650 HLA-typed donors. Of the approximately 400 genotyped donors, 81% were placed in the genetic ancestry cluster associated with self-reported Caucasian donors. The aim of the study was to test whether cataloging public T cell receptors could identify signatures of past pathogen exposure. Using immunosequencing, the study profiled T cell repertoires from around 680 subjects and related those repertoires to cytomegalovirus serostatus. Along with the approximately 600-subject first cohort, a separate validation cohort of over a hundred different subjects was used. To predict cytomegalovirus infection status, the study brought together high-throughput TCR immunosequencing, statistical association of individual TCRs with disease status, and machine learning. To study patterns of TCR occurrence, a later analysis re-analyzed previously published TCR beta repertoires from 666 donors and added high-resolution HLA genotyping. Rather than drawing on any new phenotypic data, the later analysis identified candidate immune exposures from TCR beta sequences and the way those sequences occurred across donors. An earlier analysis of 500 to 750 of the donors applied high-throughput TCR beta sequencing to assess whether each TCR beta V gene segment acted as functional or pseudogenic. Donor age, sex, ethnicity and CMV serostatus were compiled together with the repertoire data. In a later genetic analysis, genome-wide SNP genotypes for about 60% of the 666 donors were used, and that subset was treated as a discovery cohort. All discovery cohort repertoires had been generated on a single sequencing platform. HLA typing covered class I and class II loci at four-digit resolution. Typing coverage differed by locus: A, B, C, DRB1 and DQB1 were typed in roughly 620-630 donors, DQA1 in about 500, DPA1 in around 600, and DPB1 in around 440. Several DR-DQ haplotypes were handled as single units for association and clustering because linkage in the cohort was strong. Across about 370 genotyped donors of the cohort, an average of approximately 220,000 unique TCR beta nucleotide sequences per donor were sequenced, and roughly 20% of those sequences were non-productive.

The cohort comprised several hundred healthy bone marrow donors. All cohort members were sampled while nominally healthy, although unrecorded immune exposures were likely present. The donor tested CMV seronegative, placing the donor among the approximately 360 seronegative members of the cohort. A peripheral blood sample was collected from each donor, and TCR beta sequencing was performed on peripheral blood mononuclear cells. The Qiagen DNeasy Blood Extraction Kit was used to extract genomic DNA from the blood cell samples. Libraries were built with the immunoSEQ multiplex PCR assay. For the multiplex PCR, a mixture combining 60 forward primers for TCR Vbeta segments and 13 reverse primers for TCR Jbeta segments was used. A multiplex PCR assay on genomic DNA amplified the CDR3 region of rearranged TCR beta genes. The amplified TCR beta libraries were sequenced on the Illumina HiSeq System as 87-base-pair reads. Under the source paper's analysis protocol: In a later analysis, tens of millions of unique TCR beta chains were counted across the approximately 640 repertoires, and some 10 million of these chains were shared by at least two donors. Raw reads were error-corrected and collapsed into unique sequences with a nearest-neighbor algorithm that merged closely related sequences to remove PCR and sequencing errors. Alignment of CDR3 sequences to IMGT reference sequences was used to assign V, D and J gene segments. Each retained sequence needed at least a six-nucleotide match to both a V gene segment and a J gene segment. A rearrangement counted as productive if the CDR3 had no stop codons and remained in frame with V and J, and every other rearrangement counted as non-productive. CDR3 was defined by IMGT convention, running from the second conserved V-encoded cysteine to the conserved J-encoded phenylalanine. The earlier analysis of some 600 of the donors excluded sequences that lacked an unambiguous match to a single V gene segment. In an earlier analysis of roughly 600 of the donors, a V segment was called functional when productive rearrangements were above 56.7%, and segregating when the standard deviation between donors exceeded 5%. A statistical classification framework was built to diagnose cytomegalovirus status from the catalog of TCR beta chain sequences. A later analysis assigned V and J genes by comparing TCR nucleotide sequences with IMGT/GENE-DB human TR gene sequences. In a later analysis, CDR3 sequences and most-parsimonious VDJ recombination scenarios were assigned using the TCRdist pipeline. In a later analysis, every TCR beta chain was defined by the combination of its CDR3 amino acid sequence and its V-gene family, and reads without a unique V-gene family were dropped. As a way to deal with suspected cross-contamination and a sequencing artifact, a later analysis dropped hundreds of nucleotide sequences that were highly shared and had low generation probability. For each public chain, a later analysis derived a clonal expansion index from normalized ranks of inferred template counts within each repertoire. Generation probabilities in a later analysis came from a VDJ recombination model fitted to out-of-frame rearrangements, and those results were checked against IGoR. Hypergeometric tests were used in a later analysis to score TCR-TCR, TCR-HLA and TCR-CMV co-occurrence, with a repertoire-size bias correction applied to the TCR pairs. A later analysis estimated false discovery rates by permuting HLA or CMV assignments 20 times. In a later analysis, co-occurring TCRs were grouped with DBSCAN, and TCRdist sequence similarity was added when clustering was performed within HLA-allele-positive subsets. Repertoires with fewer than 30,000 or more than 120,000 public chains were left out of co-occurrence clustering, as were about five repertoires with anomalous nucleotide sharing. This immuneACCESS table, as held by TCRdb, lists in-frame sequences with V and J called but not all clones. Of the missing ones, under half trace to an unresolved V gene in checked studies; the others have no known cause. V, J and clone size were drawn from that table, and D and trimming were deduced from the DNA. The sample table contains 200,000 to 250,000 clones; only one count was recorded for 65% to 85% of them. The top ten constitute roughly 0.75% of the sample.

CDR1 and CDR2 are drawn from the germline V gene: SGHRS, YFSETQ. The CDR3 numbers 13 residues from cysteine through phenylalanine. CDR3 DNA only is kept here, 39 bases in frame from base 1. Trimming takes 2 bases from V and 3 bases from J, and the germline ends sit 9 bases apart. Details on this clone: The antigen this receptor binds is unknown. No much larger clonotype is one base removed from it; base qualities were not supplied.

General conclusions and limits of the study: The cohort was sequenced for TCR beta chains only, and without alpha or paired-chain data the features that could be detected were limited. Because HLA typing was missing for some donors at each locus, association tests included only the typed subset. The sequencing pipeline was judged likely to have produced a cluster of highly shared sequence variants as a technical artifact. The classifier was reported to diagnose cytomegalovirus status with high specificity and sensitivity in both the original and validation cohorts. In a later genetic analysis, a missense DCLRE1C variant was associated with V-gene and J-gene trimming of TCR beta chains, and the association was replicated in an independent cohort. The study listed 164 TCR beta chains as associated with cytomegalovirus. Roughly uniform sequencing depth across donors was assumed in presence/absence analyses, although this assumption may not hold. Because counts were too low, approximately 18 rarely observed V segments, including chromosome 9 orphons, were excluded from the earlier analysis of fewer than 650 of the donors. The authors suggested that the approach could potentially be extended to other disease states and immunological phenotypes. In a later analysis, some 17,000 TCR beta sequences were associated with specific HLA alleles at a false discovery rate of 0.05. In a later analysis, the rate of TCR association differed among HLA loci, with DRB1 alleles having the most associated TCRs and HLA-C alleles having the fewest. In a later analysis, HLA-associated TCR beta chains were found to be more clonally expanded and to have lower generation probabilities than equally common non-associated chains. When HLA alleles, especially DR and DQ, strongly co-occurred, attributing TCR associations to individual alleles was difficult. The only immune exposure information available for the cohort was CMV serostatus. The 87-base-pair reads could not distinguish some IMGT-functional V segments, including TRBV6-2 and TRBV6-3, so those segments were excluded. A further reported finding was that TCR beta sequences accurately predicted the HLA-A and HLA-B alleles for most subjects in the first cohort. In a later genetic analysis, fewer N-insertions in productive TCRs were reported among donors in an Asian-associated ancestry cluster than the roughly 710-donor mean. A later analysis found that most CMV-associated TCR beta chains appeared HLA-restricted, with HLA associations seemingly driven largely by CMV exposure. In an earlier analysis of about 600 of the donors, most TCR beta V segments appeared in productive rearrangements about 90% or about 30% of the time, broadly matching IMGT annotations. Across donors, most TCR sequences were observed very rarely, whereas some public TCRs were present in many individuals. Several of the top co-occurrence clusters appeared to be linked to parvovirus B19, influenza, CMV and Epstein-Barr virus, according to a later analysis. Correlated functional status among segregating V segments might reflect linkage disequilibrium, but an unknown experimental factor could not be ruled out. A few of the identified cytomegalovirus-associated TCR beta chains were confirmed in vitro to be specific for cytomegalovirus antigens.

The sequenced material came from PBMCs. The clonotype originates from a boy between 2 and 10 years old in good health and CMV-seronegative. The chain is encoded by TRBV5-1 joined to TRBJ2-7; TRBD2 is possibly the D segment (6 matching bases). The CDR3 is CASSFAAGYEQYF. The DNA is as follows: TGCGCCAGCAGCTTCGCAGCGGGCTACGAGCAGTACTTC. The CDR3 plus the reference TRBV5-1 and TRBJ2-7 genes for the other parts give the full variable domain: KAGVTQTPRYLIKTRGQQVTLSCSPISGHRSVSWYQQTPGQGLQFLFEYFSETQRNKGNFPGRFSGRQFSNSRSEMNVSTLELGDSALYLCASSFAAGYEQYFGPGTRLTVT.